The clone carrying this T cell receptor beta chain was recorded once. V gave up 3 bases and J gave up 15 bases, with 12 bases separating them. Germline assignment: CDR1 MDHEN and CDR2 SYDVKM. The CDR3 totals 11 residues. One entry per CDR3 protein results from TCRdb running MiXCR on the RT-PCR reads. The repertoire includes 650,000 to 800,000 distinct CDR3 sequences, around 14% of them detected once, and roughly 3.9% sits in the top ten. The sample consisted of memory CD4+ T cells from blood. The source is a female donor in good health, serving as a healthy control. V is TRBV28 and J is TRBJ2-1; D is undetermined. DNA of the CDR3: TGTGCCAGCAGTTTCATGTCGGCGTGGTTCTTC. It codes for CASSFMSAWFF.